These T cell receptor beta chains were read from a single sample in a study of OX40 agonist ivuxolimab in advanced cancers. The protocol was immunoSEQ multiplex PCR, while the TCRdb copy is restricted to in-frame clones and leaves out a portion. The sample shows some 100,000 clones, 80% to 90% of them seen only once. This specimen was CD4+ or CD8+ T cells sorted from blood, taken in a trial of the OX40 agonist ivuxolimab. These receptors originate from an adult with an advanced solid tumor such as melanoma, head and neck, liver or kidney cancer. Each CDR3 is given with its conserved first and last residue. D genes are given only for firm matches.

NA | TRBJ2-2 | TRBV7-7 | CASSSGTFDGELFF
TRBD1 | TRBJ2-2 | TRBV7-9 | CASSPGTGYAGELFF
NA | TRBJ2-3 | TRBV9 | CASSVGTFSTDTQYF
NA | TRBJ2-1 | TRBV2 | CASRGTAREQFF
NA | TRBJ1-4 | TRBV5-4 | CASSPQTGQTNEKLFF
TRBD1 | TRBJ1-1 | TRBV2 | CASNGQGHTEAFF
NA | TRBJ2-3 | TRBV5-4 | CASSRPGYVTDTQYF
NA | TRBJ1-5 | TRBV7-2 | CASSPGTRNQPQHF
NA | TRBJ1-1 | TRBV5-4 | CASSSPGRRNTEAFF
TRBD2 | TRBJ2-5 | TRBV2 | CASSGSSGYQETQYF
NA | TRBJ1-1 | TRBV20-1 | CSAGSALAFF
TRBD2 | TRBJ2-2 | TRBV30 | CASHGGQRGSGELFF
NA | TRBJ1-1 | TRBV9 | CASSVAGQNTEAFF
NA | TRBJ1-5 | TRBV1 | CTSSQEPARGINQPQHF
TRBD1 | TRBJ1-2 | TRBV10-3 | CAISEPPHRGLGYTF
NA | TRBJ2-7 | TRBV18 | CASSRDWSSYEQYF
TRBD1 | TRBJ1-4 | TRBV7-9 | CASSSGTDNEKLFF
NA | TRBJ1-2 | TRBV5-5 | CASSLEYIGGYTF
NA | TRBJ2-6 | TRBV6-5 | CASKVGSGANVLTF
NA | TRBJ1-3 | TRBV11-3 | CASSLQNSGNTIYF
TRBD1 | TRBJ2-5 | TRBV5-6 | CASSLNRDRGETQYF
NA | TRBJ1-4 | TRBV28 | CASSPTDLNEKLFF
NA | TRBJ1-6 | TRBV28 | CASSFVRREGSPLHF
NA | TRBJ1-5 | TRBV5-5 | CASSLVGSPYSNQPQHF
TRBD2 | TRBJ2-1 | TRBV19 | CASSMGGEGSNEQFF
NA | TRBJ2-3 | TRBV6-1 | CASSEAVWTLTDTQYF
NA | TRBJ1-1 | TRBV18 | CASSIRADTEAFF
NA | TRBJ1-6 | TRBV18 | CASSPGSYNSPLHF
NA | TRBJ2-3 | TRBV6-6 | CASSSADTQYF
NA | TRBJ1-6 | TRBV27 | CASSSGQMDSPLHF
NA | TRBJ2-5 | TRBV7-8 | CASSLGGRETQYF
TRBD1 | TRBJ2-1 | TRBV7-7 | CASSQGTGFLINEQFF
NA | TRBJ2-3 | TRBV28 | CASSFPPRDTQYF
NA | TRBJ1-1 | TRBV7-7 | CASSSRMNTEAFF
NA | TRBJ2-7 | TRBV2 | CASSPTVAGRGEQYF
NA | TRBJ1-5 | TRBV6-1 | CASSEEGFGNQPQHF
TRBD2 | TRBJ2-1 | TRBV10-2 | CASFVAGEGNEQFF
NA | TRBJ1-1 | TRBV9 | CASSTQMNTEAFF
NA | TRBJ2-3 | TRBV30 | CAWSVSPDTQYF
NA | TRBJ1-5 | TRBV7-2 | CASSFPGFHQPQHF